The rows below give T cell receptor beta chains drawn from one sample of a study of T cell repertoires in cytomegalovirus infection. TCRdb fed the reads into MiXCR, producing one record per CDR3 protein. The sample includes about 830,000 distinct CDR3 sequences, around a third of them seen just once. Their target antigens are unknown. Sequences were derived from cultured CD8+ T cells from PBMCs, sampled from culture after CMV antigen stimulation. Receptor source: a human donor in good health (CMV status not recorded). Some clones in this sample may be carry-over from other donors' samples. Both conserved end residues are part of each CDR3. Each record gives: J gene, clone size, V gene, D gene, CDR3 protein, CDR3 DNA. D genes are given only for firm matches. Size is omitted from some rows. Given values are once, few, many or a class for expanded clones.

J gene: TRBJ1-5
clone size: NA
V gene: TRBV7-2
D gene: TRBD1
CDR3 protein: CASSRTYTEQGNQPQHF
CDR3 DNA: TGTGCCAGCAGCCGGACCTACACGGAACAGGGGAATCAGCCCCAGCATTTT

J gene: TRBJ1-5
clone size: NA
V gene: TRBV5-4
D gene: NA
CDR3 protein: CASSTGTSPQHF
CDR3 DNA: TGTGCCAGCAGCACGGGGACAAGCCCCCAGCATTTT

J gene: TRBJ2-2
clone size: NA
V gene: TRBV11-1
D gene: NA
CDR3 protein: CVSRDVGNGELFF
CDR3 DNA: TGTGTCAGCAGAGATGTGGGCAACGGGGAGCTGTTTTTT

J gene: TRBJ1-5
clone size: NA
V gene: TRBV7-9
D gene: TRBD1
CDR3 protein: CASSMETGPWSNQPQHF
CDR3 DNA: TGTGCCAGCAGCATGGAGACAGGGCCCTGGAGCAATCAGCCCCAGCATTTT

J gene: TRBJ2-1
clone size: NA
V gene: TRBV28
D gene: TRBD1
CDR3 protein: CASSAGQGYNEQFF
CDR3 DNA: TGTGCCAGCAGTGCCGGACAGGGCTACAATGAGCAGTTCTTC

J gene: TRBJ1-2
clone size: many
V gene: TRBV7-2
D gene: NA
CDR3 protein: CASSLARGSDYTF
CDR3 DNA: TGTGCCAGCAGCTTAGCGAGGGGGTCGGACTACACCTTC

J gene: TRBJ1-2
clone size: few
V gene: TRBV5-4
D gene: NA
CDR3 protein: CASSSPELRDGYGYTF
CDR3 DNA: TGTGCCAGCAGCTCCCCCGAACTCCGGGACGGCTATGGCTACACCTTC

J gene: TRBJ2-5
clone size: few
V gene: TRBV7-8
D gene: TRBD1
CDR3 protein: CASSLGTGDGETQYF
CDR3 DNA: TGTGCCAGCAGCTTAGGGACAGGGGACGGGGAGACCCAGTACTTC

J gene: TRBJ2-1
clone size: many
V gene: TRBV12-5
D gene: TRBD2
CDR3 protein: CASGFTLAGNYSYNEQFF
CDR3 DNA: TGTGCTAGTGGTTTCACGTTAGCGGGGAATTACTCCTACAATGAGCAGTTCTTC

J gene: TRBJ2-1
clone size: many
V gene: TRBV7-9
D gene: NA
CDR3 protein: CASSFRPGPEQFF
CDR3 DNA: TGTGCCAGCAGCTTTAGGCCGGGACCTGAGCAGTTCTTC

J gene: TRBJ2-5
clone size: NA
V gene: TRBV5-4
D gene: NA
CDR3 protein: CASSLYGQEETQYF
CDR3 DNA: TGTGCCAGCAGCTTGTATGGCCAAGAAGAGACCCAGTACTTC

J gene: TRBJ1-5
clone size: NA
V gene: TRBV18
D gene: NA
CDR3 protein: CASSPMGLEPQHF
CDR3 DNA: TGTGCCAGCTCACCAATGGGGTTGGAACCCCAGCATTTT

J gene: TRBJ2-1
clone size: many
V gene: TRBV24-1
D gene: TRBD2
CDR3 protein: CATSDVGLAGTEQFF
CDR3 DNA: TGTGCCACCAGTGATGTGGGGCTAGCGGGGACTGAGCAGTTCTTC

J gene: TRBJ2-1
clone size: few
V gene: TRBV6-1
D gene: NA
CDR3 protein: CASRRGAGEQFF
CDR3 DNA: TGTGCCAGCAGGCGAGGGGCCGGTGAGCAGTTCTTC

J gene: TRBJ1-4
clone size: once
V gene: TRBV12-3/TRBV12-4
D gene: NA
CDR3 protein: CASGGNEKLFF
CDR3 DNA: TGTGCCAGCGGGGGGAATGAAAAACTGTTTTTT

J gene: TRBJ1-1
clone size: NA
V gene: TRBV6-2/TRBV6-3
D gene: NA
CDR3 protein: CASSVGPFTEAFF
CDR3 DNA: TGTGCCAGCAGCGTCGGACCTTTCACTGAAGCTTTCTTT

J gene: TRBJ2-1
clone size: NA
V gene: TRBV29-1
D gene: NA
CDR3 protein: CSVPGAALYNEQFF
CDR3 DNA: TGCAGCGTTCCCGGGGCAGCTTTATACAATGAGCAGTTCTTC

J gene: TRBJ2-7
clone size: many
V gene: TRBV18
D gene: TRBD1
CDR3 protein: CASSAYGTANYEQYF
CDR3 DNA: TGTGCCAGCTCAGCCTATGGGACAGCGAACTACGAGCAGTACTTC

J gene: TRBJ1-1
clone size: NA
V gene: TRBV10-3
D gene: NA
CDR3 protein: CAISESPGRTEAFF
CDR3 DNA: TGTGCCATCAGTGAGTCGCCAGGGCGGACTGAAGCTTTCTTT

J gene: TRBJ2-3
clone size: NA
V gene: TRBV19
D gene: NA
CDR3 protein: CASKGGPTDTQYF
CDR3 DNA: TGTGCCAGTAAGGGGGGCCCCACAGATACGCAGTATTTT

J gene: TRBJ2-1
clone size: NA
V gene: TRBV7-9
D gene: TRBD1
CDR3 protein: CASSSRTGPSYNEQFF
CDR3 DNA: TGTGCCAGCAGCTCGAGGACAGGGCCCTCCTACAATGAGCAGTTCTTC

J gene: TRBJ2-1
clone size: NA
V gene: TRBV7-8
D gene: TRBD2
CDR3 protein: CASSNKRGGENEQFF
CDR3 DNA: TGTGCCAGTTCGAACAAGCGGGGGGGCGAGAATGAGCAGTTCTTC

J gene: TRBJ1-5
clone size: NA
V gene: TRBV27
D gene: NA
CDR3 protein: CASSLVRTPRGPQHF
CDR3 DNA: TGTGCCAGCAGCCTAGTTAGGACTCCGAGGGGGCCCCAGCATTTT

J gene: TRBJ2-7
clone size: NA
V gene: TRBV2
D gene: NA
CDR3 protein: CASLDSLSYEQYF
CDR3 DNA: TGTGCCAGCCTGGACAGCCTTTCCTACGAGCAGTACTTC

J gene: TRBJ2-2
clone size: NA
V gene: TRBV2
D gene: NA
CDR3 protein: CATAGRTGELFF
CDR3 DNA: TGTGCCACCGCCGGGCGCACCGGGGAGCTGTTTTTT

J gene: TRBJ1-2
clone size: few
V gene: TRBV12-3/TRBV12-4
D gene: NA
CDR3 protein: CASSLSGRSLGYTF
CDR3 DNA: TGTGCCAGCAGTTTATCCGGACGGTCCTTGGGCTACACCTTC

J gene: TRBJ1-3
clone size: few
V gene: TRBV6-8
D gene: NA
CDR3 protein: CASSPLGGSSGNTIYF
CDR3 DNA: TGTGCCAGCTCCCCCTTGGGGGGCAGCTCTGGAAACACCATATATTTT

J gene: TRBJ2-3
clone size: NA
V gene: TRBV20-1
D gene: TRBD2
CDR3 protein: CSARDRASGSTDTQYF
CDR3 DNA: TGCAGTGCTAGAGATAGGGCTAGCGGGAGCACAGATACGCAGTATTTT

J gene: TRBJ1-6
clone size: NA
V gene: TRBV3-1
D gene: NA
CDR3 protein: CASSQGTGTAIF
CDR3 DNA: TGTGCCAGCAGCCAAGGAACAGGGACGGCTATATTT

J gene: TRBJ2-5
clone size: many
V gene: TRBV7-2
D gene: NA
CDR3 protein: CASSLVPTKETQYF
CDR3 DNA: TGTGCCAGCAGCTTAGTACCCACCAAAGAGACCCAGTACTTC

J gene: TRBJ2-1
clone size: NA
V gene: TRBV20-1
D gene: TRBD2
CDR3 protein: CSARAGDYNEQFF
CDR3 DNA: TGCAGTGCTAGGGCGGGGGATTACAATGAGCAGTTCTTC

J gene: TRBJ1-2
clone size: NA
V gene: TRBV6-6
D gene: NA
CDR3 protein: CASRPERLYGYTF
CDR3 DNA: TGTGCCAGCAGACCTGAGAGACTCTATGGCTACACCTTC

J gene: TRBJ2-1
clone size: NA
V gene: TRBV13
D gene: NA
CDR3 protein: CASSPIPGPTPHEQFF
CDR3 DNA: TGTGCCAGCAGCCCCATCCCGGGACCTACCCCCCATGAGCAGTTCTTC

J gene: TRBJ2-2
clone size: NA
V gene: TRBV7-7
D gene: TRBD2
CDR3 protein: CASSLGLAGSTGELVF
CDR3 DNA: TGTGCTAGCAGCTTAGGGCTAGCGGGTTCCACCGGGGAGCTGGTTTTT

J gene: TRBJ2-7
clone size: few
V gene: TRBV15
D gene: NA
CDR3 protein: CATSRPATAGYEQYF
CDR3 DNA: TGTGCCACCAGCAGACCGGCTACGGCGGGCTACGAGCAGTACTTC

J gene: TRBJ2-3
clone size: few
V gene: TRBV7-2
D gene: NA
CDR3 protein: CASSLAISITDTQYF
CDR3 DNA: TGTGCCAGCAGCTTAGCGATTTCGATCACAGATACGCAGTATTTT

J gene: TRBJ2-3
clone size: many
V gene: TRBV7-2
D gene: NA
CDR3 protein: CASSLNLQAFTDTQYF
CDR3 DNA: TGTGCCAGCAGCTTAAACTTACAGGCCTTCACAGATACGCAGTATTTT

J gene: TRBJ1-1
clone size: NA
V gene: TRBV6-6
D gene: TRBD1
CDR3 protein: CASSYSIAGGTNEAFF
CDR3 DNA: TGTGCCAGCAGTTACTCGATAGCAGGGGGAACGAATGAAGCTTTCTTT

J gene: TRBJ2-2
clone size: NA
V gene: TRBV7-9
D gene: NA
CDR3 protein: CASDDSGTGELFF
CDR3 DNA: TGTGCCAGTGATGATTCGGGCACCGGGGAGCTGTTTTTT